The 10 T cell receptor beta chains reported below all come from one sample, sequenced in a study of T cell responses to AZD1222 COVID-19 vaccine. The repertoire was sequenced with immunoSEQ multiplex PCR; TCRdb's copy has only in-frame clones and lacks some. The sample contains 150,000 to 200,000 clones, 90% to 95% of which appear only once. Here the sequenced sample was peripheral blood, taken on day 0 of AZD1222 vaccination. These receptors were collected from an adult in good health.

V is TRBV24-1 and J is TRBJ1-1; D perhaps matches TRBD1 (5 bases). The CDR3 is 13 residues long. V lost 6 bases and J lost 3, with 10 bases in between. CDR1 KGHDR and CDR2 SFDVKD come from the germline V gene. CDR3 loop: CATSSGGDTEAFF. DNA for the CDR3: TGTGCCACCAGTAGTGGGGGAGACACTGAAGCTTTCTTT.

The rearrangement links TRBV29-1 to TRBJ2-5; the match to TRBD1 covers 7 bases. CDR1 and CDR2 (germline): SQVTM, ANQGSEA. The trim removed 7 bases at V and 0 bases at J, leaving 14 bases unmatched. The CDR3 loop spans 16 amino acids. DNA of the CDR3: TGCAGCGCCTTGACAGGGTCTGGCATGTACCAAGAGACCCAGTACTTC. Translating gives CSALTGSGMYQETQYF. Looking up the rest from reference TRBV29-1 and TRBJ2-5 gives the full variable domain: SAVISQKPSRDICQRGTSLTIQCQVDSQVTMMFWYRQQPGQSLTLIATANQGSEATYESGFVIDKFPISRPNLTFSTLTVSNMSPEDSSIYLCSALTGSGMYQETQYFGPGTRLLVL.

The CDR3 coding sequence is TGTGCCAGTAGTATAGCGGCTAGCGGGGCGGAGACCCAGTACTTC. Amino acid sequence: CASSIAASGAETQYF. The chain has TRBV19 and TRBJ2-5; TRBD2 matches at 9 bases. CDR3 length: 15 amino acids. Looked up from germline, CDR1 is LNHDA and CDR2 is SQIVND (reference sequence). J gave up 5 bases and V 1 base, and 5 bases lay outside the gene matches.

The V and J genes are TRBV19 and TRBJ1-3; a weak D match, TRBD1 (5 bases). The V end was cut by 4 bases, the J end by 4 bases, with 8 bases between. The CDR3 has 13 amino acids. Per germline, CDR1 LNHDA and CDR2 SQIVND (reference sequence). The CDR3 DNA follows: TGTGCCAGTAGTAGACAGAAAGGAAACACCATATATTTT. Its protein product is CASSRQKGNTIYF.

This clone occurred a few times. V usage is TRBV30 and J usage is TRBJ1-1; no clear D gene. V dropped 3 bases and J dropped 1 base, with 9 bases sitting between them. CDR1 and CDR2 (germline): GTSNPN, SVGIG (reference sequence). This CDR3 is built from 13 residues. In DNA, the CDR3 is TGTGCCTGGAGGCCCAGAAAGAACACTGAAGCTTTCTTT. Amino acid sequence: CAWRPRKNTEAFF. The whole variable domain, filled in from reference TRBV30 and TRBJ1-1, reads SQTIHQWPATLVQPVGSPLSLECTVEGTSNPNLYWYRQAAGRGLQLLFYSVGIGQISSEVPQNLSASRPQDRQFILSSKKLLLSDSGFYLCAWRPRKNTEAFFGQGTRLTVV.

The chain recombines TRBV30 with TRBJ1-5; maybe TRBD1 (5 bases). CDR3 length: 13 amino acids. CDR1 and CDR2 from the germline V gene are GTSNPN and SVGIG (reference sequence). V was clipped by 0 bases and J by 7 bases, with 10 bases between them. The CDR3 reads CAWSVGEDQPQHF. The CDR3 nucleotides are TGTGCCTGGAGTGTAGGGGAGGACCAGCCCCAGCATTTT.

This chain uses TRBV4-3 with TRBJ1-4; D uncertain. Trimming cost V 1 base and J 1 base, with 7 bases left between them. Germline V CDR1 and CDR2: LGHNA, YSLEER. This CDR3 comprises 15 residues. CDR3 in amino acids: CASSQGPQTNEKLFF. Here the CDR3 DNA reads TGCGCCAGCAGCCAAGGGCCCCAAACTAATGAAAAACTGTTTTTT.

The chain links TRBV5-1 to TRBJ2-3; D gene unclear. This CDR3 has 15 residues. Germline V lookup: CDR1 SGHRS, CDR2 YFSETQ. The germline V and J ends were trimmed by 0 bases and 2 bases, with 10 bases remaining between them. CDR3: CASSLAGFHTDTQYF. DNA of the CDR3: TGCGCCAGCAGCTTGGCAGGTTTTCACACAGATACGCAGTATTTT.

V gene TRBV2 combines with J gene TRBJ2-3; 10 bases align to TRBD2. The CDR3 covers 16 residues. CDR1 is SNHLY, CDR2 FYNNEI, per germline. The V and J ends lost 7 bases and 0 bases, in that order; junction bases with no gene match: 7. In DNA, the CDR3 is TGTGCCAGCAAGTTAGCGGGGGGATCTAGCACAGATACGCAGTATTTT. This gives the protein CASKLAGGSSTDTQYF.

This chain joins TRBV6-1 and TRBJ2-2; D perhaps matches TRBD2 (6 bases). Germline loops: CDR1 MNHNS, CDR2 SASEGT. V was cut by 0 bases and J by 8 bases, with 10 bases left in between. The CDR3 loop spans 14 amino acids. CDR3 coding DNA: TGTGCCAGCAGTGAAGCGCTGGCGGGGGGGGAGCTGTTTTTT. Protein sequence: CASSEALAGGELFF.